Shown below are 11 T cell receptor beta chains from a single sample sequenced in a study of neurological immune-mediated disorders. TCRdb re-called the 5' RACE reads with MiXCR, one entry per CDR3 protein. The sample has under 90,000 distinct CDR3 sequences; under 4.5% are singletons. Sequencing input: PBMCs. These receptors all stem from a woman aged 45 to 65 with multiple sclerosis.

This clonotype was found many times. The chain uses TRBV5-1 and TRBJ2-1; TRBD1 matches at 8 bases. From germline, CDR1 is SGHRS and CDR2 YFSETQ. The CDR3 covers 15 residues. V trimming: 1 base; J trimming: 4 bases; junction bases outside the gene matches: 4. This CDR3 is CASSLRTGPYNEQFF. The CDR3 bases are TGCGCCAGCAGCTTGAGGACAGGGCCTTACAATGAGCAGTTCTTC. The variable domain in full, completed from reference TRBV5-1 and TRBJ2-1, reads KAGVTQTPRYLIKTRGQQVTLSCSPISGHRSVSWYQQTPGQGLQFLFEYFSETQRNKGNFPGRFSGRQFSNSRSEMNVSTLELGDSALYLCASSLRTGPYNEQFFGPGTRLTVL.

Ten or more counts support this clonotype. The V gene is TRBV7-2, the J gene TRBJ1-2, with 8 bases identical to TRBD1. The germline V gene encodes CDR1 SGHTA and CDR2 FQGNSA. The CDR3 has 15 residues. V lost 0 bases to trimming and J lost 2 bases; unmatched junction nucleotides: 2. CDR3 DNA sequence: TGTGCCAGCAGCTTAGCCCGGACAGGGAACTATGGCTACACCTTC. The encoded protein is CASSLARTGNYGYTF.

This clonotype was detected ten times or more. The rearrangement uses TRBV20-1 and TRBJ2-3, with D maybe TRBD1 (5 bases). This CDR3 contains 16 residues. V lost 0 bases and J 0 bases, leaving 13 bases between the germline ends. Germline V gene sequence: CDR1 DFQATT, CDR2 SNEGSKA (reference sequence). CDR3 DNA sequence: TGCAGTGCTAGAGATGGGGCCGTTATTAGCACAGATACGCAGTATTTT. It is translated as CSARDGAVISTDTQYF.

This chain links TRBV20-1 with TRBJ2-1; D gene unclear. Between the trimmed V and J ends, which lost 3 bases and 0 bases, there was a span of 9 bases. The germline V gene encodes CDR1 DFQATT and CDR2 SNEGSKA (reference sequence). The CDR3 is made up of 14 amino acids. As DNA, the CDR3 is TGCAGTGCTAGTAGCAGTCCCTCCTACAATGAGCAGTTCTTC. This encodes CSASSSPSYNEQFF.

There are many counts of this clonotype. The chain uses TRBV5-1 and TRBJ2-7; 7 bases align to TRBD1. From germline, CDR1 is SGHRS and CDR2 YFSETQ. The V segment lost 5 bases and the J segment 1 base; nucleotides outside the gene matches: 9. The CDR3 runs 15 residues. The CDR3 sequence: CASSLRGTASYEQYF. The DNA for the CDR3 is TGCGCCAGCAGTTTAAGGGGGACAGCGTCCTACGAGCAGTACTTC.

This clonotype has a count of ten or more. The chain has TRBV5-1 and TRBJ2-7, with no clear D. Trimming took off 2 bases at V and 1 base at J, with 10 bases between the two ends. The CDR3 has 14 residues. CDR1 is SGHRS and CDR2 is YFSETQ in the germline V gene. CDR3 sequence reads: CASSFYVGSYEQYF. The CDR3, as DNA: TGCGCCAGCAGCTTTTATGTGGGGTCCTACGAGCAGTACTTC.

This clonotype has a count of ten or more. The CDR3 loop reads CASSLNVGSGYEQYF. CDR3 bases: TGTGCCAGCAGCTTAAACGTGGGGTCCGGCTACGAGCAGTACTTC. The gene calls are TRBV7-2 and TRBJ2-7; D call uncertain. CDR1 SGHTA and CDR2 FQGNSA come from the germline V gene. The CDR3 spans 15 residues. The V end lost 2 bases, the J end lost 3 bases, and 14 bases lay between the germline ends.

This clonotype has at least ten counts. The chain employs TRBV7-2 and TRBJ2-5; D gene uncertain. There are 13 residues in the CDR3. The V and J ends lost 5 bases and 5 bases respectively, with 12 bases between them. Germline V gene lookup returns CDR1 SGHTA and CDR2 FQGNSA. CDR3 in amino acids: CASSPSVRETQYF. CDR3 bases: TGTGCCAGCAGCCCCTCCGTCCGGGAGACCCAGTACTTC. Looking up the rest from reference TRBV7-2 and TRBJ2-5 gives the full variable domain: GAGVSQSPSNKVTEKGKDVELRCDPISGHTALYWYRQSLGQGLEFLIYFQGNSAPDKSGLPSDRFSAERTGGSVSTLTIQRTQQEDSAVYLCASSPSVRETQYFGPGTRLLVL.

The CDR3 DNA reads as TGCAGTGCTAGAGAGGGTGGGGGTACCGGGGAGCTGTTTTTT. This translates into CSAREGGGTGELFF. This chain joins TRBV20-1 and TRBJ2-2; the D gene could be TRBD1 or TRBD2 (5 bases each). The germline CDR1 and CDR2 sequences are DFQATT and SNEGSKA (reference sequence). The V end was cut by 0 bases, the J end by 5 bases, with 10 bases between. The CDR3 runs 14 residues.

In this sample, this clonotype turned up many times. This sequence may be a read error, since a much larger clone differs from it by one base. The V gene is TRBV5-1, the J gene TRBJ1-6, with TRBD1 identical over 8 bases. The V gene's germline CDR1 is SGHRS and CDR2 YFSETQ. The CDR3 runs 13 residues. Here the CDR3 reads CASSNPTGETLNF. The CDR3 nucleotides are TGCGCCAGCAGCAACCCGACAGGGGAAACCCTCAACTTT.

This clonotype showed up many times. CDR3 coding DNA: TGCGCCAGCACCGTTTCATCTAGCGTTTACAATGAGCAGTTCTTC. Translation: CASTVSSSVYNEQFF. This chain joins TRBV5-1 and TRBJ2-1, with D possibly TRBD2 on 6 matching bases. The CDR3 length is 15 residues. Trimming took 6 bases from V and 4 from J, leaving 17 bases between them. Germline V CDR1 and CDR2: SGHRS, YFSETQ.